This T cell receptor (beta chain) originates from a study of response to subunit inactivated influenza vaccine. Findings of the study overall: The authors suggested that few new T cells are recruited per seasonal influenza vaccination.

A few counts support this clonotype. The antigen remains unidentified. TCRdb passed the RT-PCR reads through MiXCR, listing each CDR3 protein once. The table shows about 800,000 distinct CDR3 sequences, with about 20% occurring only once. The specimen comprised PBMCs from blood, sampled about 5 days after vaccination. The receptor comes from a man aged 50-60 years who received an inactivated influenza vaccine.

The CDR3 reads CAISESGGGPDTQYF. The CDR3 coding sequence is TGTGCCATCAGTGAGTCAGGCGGGGGGCCAGATACGCAGTATTTT. The chain recombines TRBV10-3 with TRBJ2-3, with 8 bases aligning to TRBD2. With V trimmed by 0 bases and J by 4 bases, 3 bases remained unmatched. Germline V CDR1 and CDR2: ENHRY, SYGVKD. The CDR3 sequence is 15 residues long.